Listed below are T cell receptor beta chains from one sample, sequenced in a study of cytomegalovirus exposure and HLA in healthy donors. Sequencing used immunoSEQ multiplex PCR; TCRdb keeps in-frame clones, though not all of them. The top ten clones hold more than 8% of a sample with 90,000 to 150,000 clones, roughly 63% of them seen once. The sample was PBMCs. Receptor source: a man between 35 and 55 years old in good health and CMV-seropositive. CDR3s include the opening cysteine and the closing phenylalanine or tryptophan. A D gene is named only where the DNA matches it firmly. The listing skips clone size in some rows; elsewhere it reads once, few, many or a size class.

D: TRBD1
V: TRBV6-6
J: TRBJ2-3
size: few
DNA: TGTGCCAGCAGTTACCGGTCGACAGGGGGCGGTACGCAGTATTTT
CDR3: CASSYRSTGGGTQYF

D: TRBD2
V: TRBV28
J: TRBJ2-2
size: NA
DNA: TGTGCCAGCAGTACTAGCGGGAGTGGAACCGGGGAGCTGTTTTTT
CDR3: CASSTSGSGTGELFF

D: TRBD1
V: TRBV28
J: TRBJ1-2
size: NA
DNA: TGTGCCAGCACTCGGACAGGGAACTATGGCTACACCTTC
CDR3: CASTRTGNYGYTF

D: TRBD1
V: TRBV7-9
J: TRBJ2-7
size: NA
DNA: TGTGCCAGCAGCTTGCCCGCCGGGACAGGGGTGTACGAGCAGTACTTC
CDR3: CASSLPAGTGVYEQYF

D: NA
V: TRBV11-3
J: TRBJ1-1
size: few
DNA: TGTGCCAGCAGCCTTGTCCCGAACACTGAAGCTTTCTTT
CDR3: CASSLVPNTEAFF

D: NA
V: TRBV6-5
J: TRBJ2-7
size: once
DNA: TGTGCCAGCAGTTACCGAGGACAGAGTTACGAGCAGTACTTC
CDR3: CASSYRGQSYEQYF

D: TRBD1
V: TRBV4-1
J: TRBJ1-2
size: NA
DNA: TGCGCCAGCAGCCTACGACCGGGACAGGGAATTAACTATGGCTACACCTTC
CDR3: CASSLRPGQGINYGYTF

D: TRBD1
V: TRBV11-2
J: TRBJ1-2
size: few
DNA: TGTGCCAGCAGCTTCCCCCGGACAGGGAACTATGGCTACACCTTC
CDR3: CASSFPRTGNYGYTF

D: TRBD1
V: TRBV5-4
J: TRBJ1-6
size: once
DNA: TGTGCCAGCAGCTTGGCCGCGGGACAGGGGAGAGTTAATTCACCCCTCCACTTT
CDR3: CASSLAAGQGRVNSPLHF

D: TRBD1
V: TRBV9
J: TRBJ2-7
size: once
DNA: TGTGCCAGCAGCACGGGACAGGCTAATGGGTTTAACGAGCAGTACTTC
CDR3: CASSTGQANGFNEQYF

D: TRBD2
V: TRBV2
J: TRBJ2-1
size: NA
DNA: TGTGCCAGCAGTAATAAGGCGACTAGCGGGAACAATGAGCAGTTCTTC
CDR3: CASSNKATSGNNEQFF

D: NA
V: TRBV28
J: TRBJ1-2
size: once
DNA: TGTGCCAGCAGTTTCAGGGTCGGCTACACCTTC
CDR3: CASSFRVGYTF

D: NA
V: TRBV19
J: TRBJ2-2
size: NA
DNA: TGTGCCAGTATGAGGCGAAACCCACAAGCCGGGGAGCTGTTTTTT
CDR3: CASMRRNPQAGELFF

D: NA
V: TRBV27
J: TRBJ2-6
size: few
DNA: TGTGCCAGCAGTTCCACTTCGGGTGGCCTGGGTTCTGGGGCCAACGTCCTGACTTTC
CDR3: CASSSTSGGLGSGANVLTF

D: NA
V: TRBV7-2
J: TRBJ2-1
size: NA
DNA: TGTGCCAGCACAGCCCAGGGTGGACGGACCTACAATGAGCAGTTCTTC
CDR3: CASTAQGGRTYNEQFF

D: TRBD1
V: TRBV29-1
J: TRBJ2-5
size: NA
DNA: TGCAGCGTAGACGACAGGGGCCAAGAGACCCAGTACTTC
CDR3: CSVDDRGQETQYF

D: NA
V: TRBV12-5
J: TRBJ1-1
size: NA
DNA: TGTGCTAGCAGTTTCTTCCAGGGCAACACTGAAGCTTTCTTT
CDR3: CASSFFQGNTEAFF

D: TRBD1
V: TRBV7-2
J: TRBJ2-5
size: NA
DNA: TGTGCCAGCAGCCTACCGGGACAGCCACCAGAGACCCAGTACTTC
CDR3: CASSLPGQPPETQYF

D: NA
V: TRBV28
J: TRBJ2-1
size: NA
DNA: TGTGCCAGCAGCCGGACTTCGGTGTCCTACAATGAGCAGTTCTTC
CDR3: CASSRTSVSYNEQFF

D: TRBD1
V: TRBV28
J: TRBJ1-6
size: NA
DNA: TGTGCCAGCAGGCCCACAGGGGCGGTAAGTTCACCCCTCCACTTT
CDR3: CASRPTGAVSSPLHF

D: TRBD2
V: TRBV4-2
J: TRBJ2-3
size: NA
DNA: TGTGCCAGCAGCCAAGATCCTAGCGGGAGCTTCACAGATACGCAGTATTTT
CDR3: CASSQDPSGSFTDTQYF

D: TRBD1
V: TRBV18
J: TRBJ2-5
size: NA
DNA: TGTGCCAGCTCACCAACAGGGGGCGGTCAAGAGACCCAGTACTTC
CDR3: CASSPTGGGQETQYF

D: TRBD1
V: TRBV27
J: TRBJ2-3
size: NA
DNA: TGTGCCAGCAGTTTATCTCCGGGACAGACTACTCATACGCAGTATTTT
CDR3: CASSLSPGQTTHTQYF

D: NA
V: TRBV19
J: TRBJ1-2
size: NA
DNA: TGTGCCAGTAGTCAAGGGGGGGTCCCCTATGGCTACACCTTC
CDR3: CASSQGGVPYGYTF

D: TRBD2
V: TRBV7-2
J: TRBJ2-1
size: few
DNA: TGTGCCAGCAGCCGAATGAGAGCTAGCGGGGTCGGTGAGCAGTTCTTC
CDR3: CASSRMRASGVGEQFF

D: NA
V: TRBV2
J: TRBJ1-5
size: few
DNA: TGTGCCAGCAGTGAACAGACAGCCCATCAGCCCCAGCATTTT
CDR3: CASSEQTAHQPQHF

D: TRBD1
V: TRBV7-9
J: TRBJ1-1
size: NA
DNA: TGTGCCAGCAGCCCGACGACAGGGTTAATAATTGAAGCTTTCTTT
CDR3: CASSPTTGLIIEAFF

D: TRBD1
V: TRBV25-1
J: TRBJ2-1
size: NA
DNA: TGTGCCAGCAGTGATCCCCCCGGGACAGGGGTCAATGAGCAGTTCTTC
CDR3: CASSDPPGTGVNEQFF

D: NA
V: TRBV5-1
J: TRBJ2-7
size: NA
DNA: TGCGCCAGCAGCGAGCACTACGAGCAGTACTTC
CDR3: CASSEHYEQYF

D: TRBD1
V: TRBV6-1
J: TRBJ1-4
size: NA
DNA: TGTGCCAGCCGACAGGGCATCAATGAAAAACTGTTTTTT
CDR3: CASRQGINEKLFF

D: TRBD1
V: TRBV19
J: TRBJ1-1
size: NA
DNA: TGTGCCAGCCGCCAGGGGGCGCGGACTGAAGCTTTCTTT
CDR3: CASRQGARTEAFF

D: TRBD1
V: TRBV29-1
J: TRBJ2-5
size: NA
DNA: TGCAGCGTCGGGTCAGGGGGCGCCTGGGAGACCCAGTACTTC
CDR3: CSVGSGGAWETQYF

D: TRBD1
V: TRBV28
J: TRBJ1-2
size: NA
DNA: TGTGCCAGCAGTTTAGGACAGGGAGTGGTCTATGGCTACACCTTC
CDR3: CASSLGQGVVYGYTF

D: TRBD1
V: TRBV28
J: TRBJ2-7
size: few
DNA: TGTGCCAGCAGTTTCAAAAAGGGACAGTACTCCTACGAGCAGTACTTC
CDR3: CASSFKKGQYSYEQYF

D: NA
V: TRBV19
J: TRBJ2-6
size: few
DNA: TGTGCCAGTATCGGGTTGGGGGGGCCCATAAGCTCTGGGGCCAACGTCCTGACTTTC
CDR3: CASIGLGGPISSGANVLTF

D: NA
V: TRBV6-1
J: TRBJ2-1
size: NA
DNA: TGTGCCAGCAGTGACGGGGAGGTGTCCGGGGCCAACTACAATGAGCAGTTCTTC
CDR3: CASSDGEVSGANYNEQFF

D: TRBD1
V: TRBV23-1
J: TRBJ1-1
size: NA
DNA: TGCGCCAGCAGCCAAAGTGGGGGACAGGGGGATCACCTGAACACTGAAGCTTTCTTT
CDR3: CASSQSGGQGDHLNTEAFF

D: NA
V: TRBV9
J: TRBJ1-5
size: NA
DNA: TGTGCCAGCAGCCTCGGGACTGCTAGCAATCAGCCCCAGCATTTT
CDR3: CASSLGTASNQPQHF

D: TRBD1
V: TRBV5-4
J: TRBJ1-2
size: NA
DNA: TGTGCCAGCAGCCCCGGACAGGGGGCGATAAACTATGGCTACACCTTC
CDR3: CASSPGQGAINYGYTF

D: TRBD1
V: TRBV9
J: TRBJ2-7
size: NA
DNA: TGTGCCAGCAGCCTCTCTCTAATGGACAGGGTTTTCGAGCAGTACTTC
CDR3: CASSLSLMDRVFEQYF

D: TRBD2
V: TRBV6-5
J: TRBJ2-7
size: NA
DNA: TGTGCCAGCAGACCCGGACTAGCGGGCTACGAGCAGTACTTC
CDR3: CASRPGLAGYEQYF

D: TRBD2
V: TRBV30
J: TRBJ2-1
size: NA
DNA: TGTGCCTGGGCTAGCGGGAGTAGGTATGAGCAGTTCTTC
CDR3: CAWASGSRYEQFF

D: TRBD1
V: TRBV9
J: TRBJ1-4
size: NA
DNA: TGTGCCAGCAGCGCACCTCAAGGACAGGGATGGCCTAATGAAAAACTGTTTTTT
CDR3: CASSAPQGQGWPNEKLFF

D: NA
V: TRBV5-4
J: TRBJ1-1
size: large
DNA: TGTGCCAGCAGCCCGGGTAGGGGGGGCTACAACCTTGAAGCTTTCTTT
CDR3: CASSPGRGGYNLEAFF

D: TRBD1
V: TRBV6-5
J: TRBJ2-7
size: NA
DNA: TGTGCCAGTCGGTTTACAGGGGCCTACGAGCAGTACTTC
CDR3: CASRFTGAYEQYF

D: NA
V: TRBV5-4
J: TRBJ2-7
size: few
DNA: TGTGCCAGCACCTCCGGGGGTAGAGAATACGAGCAGTACTTC
CDR3: CASTSGGREYEQYF

D: NA
V: TRBV2
J: TRBJ2-7
size: NA
DNA: TGTGCCAGTAGAGCCCAGGGCAGCTACGAGCAGTACTTC
CDR3: CASRAQGSYEQYF

D: TRBD1
V: TRBV5-1
J: TRBJ1-2
size: NA
DNA: TGCGCCAGCAGCTGGGGACAGGGAGGGCCCAACTATGGCTACACCTTC
CDR3: CASSWGQGGPNYGYTF

D: TRBD2
V: TRBV10-1
J: TRBJ2-1
size: NA
DNA: TGCGCCAGCAGCCGAGCGGGGGGGTTTAATGAGCAGTTCTTC
CDR3: CASSRAGGFNEQFF

D: TRBD2
V: TRBV7-9
J: TRBJ2-5
size: NA
DNA: TGTGCCAGCAGCCTGGGACTAGCGGGAGTGTATGAGACCCAGTACTTC
CDR3: CASSLGLAGVYETQYF

D: NA
V: TRBV28
J: TRBJ1-5
size: once
DNA: TGTGCCAGCAGTGTCTTTGGCAATCAGCCCCAGCATTTT
CDR3: CASSVFGNQPQHF

D: TRBD1
V: TRBV5-4
J: TRBJ2-7
size: NA
DNA: TGTGCCAGCAGCTTCCAGGACAGGGGCGAGCAGTACTTC
CDR3: CASSFQDRGEQYF

D: NA
V: TRBV28
J: TRBJ1-4
size: NA
DNA: TGTGCCAGCAGTTTCCCACTTGAAAAACTGTTTTTT
CDR3: CASSFPLEKLFF

D: NA
V: TRBV5-1
J: TRBJ2-1
size: once
DNA: TGCGCCAGCAGCCTAGCGTTGAGCTCCTACAATGAGCAGTTCTTC
CDR3: CASSLALSSYNEQFF